This paragraph covers one T cell receptor (beta chain) sequence. What it recognizes is unknown. Study-level points and caveats: The larger cohort examined one V-J beta rearrangement, not whole repertoires. The TCR gene usage of tumor memory CD4+ T cells clustered together with blood and lymph node memory CD4+ cells and with lymph node naive CD4+ cells.

The germline V gene has CDR1 SGHTA and CDR2 FQGNSA. Trimming removed 3 bases at V and 6 bases at J, with 9 bases between. This CDR3 spans 13 amino acids. Semi-nested PCR with Nested Universal Primer A followed constant-region reverse priming of full-length variable regions. TCRdb passed the 5' RACE reads through MiXCR, listing each CDR3 protein once. The table has roughly 40,000 distinct CDR3 sequences, approximately 17% seen once. Sequenced sample: naive CD4+ T cells sorted from a lymph node. Noted subset: naive CD4+ T cells, CD4+CD45RA+CD25-. V usage is TRBV7-2 and J usage is TRBJ1-3; the D is unclear. The origin of this receptor is a female donor with breast cancer. Here the CDR3 DNA reads TGTGCCAGCAGCTTCACCACGACAAACACCATATATTTT. This encodes CASSFTTTNTIYF.